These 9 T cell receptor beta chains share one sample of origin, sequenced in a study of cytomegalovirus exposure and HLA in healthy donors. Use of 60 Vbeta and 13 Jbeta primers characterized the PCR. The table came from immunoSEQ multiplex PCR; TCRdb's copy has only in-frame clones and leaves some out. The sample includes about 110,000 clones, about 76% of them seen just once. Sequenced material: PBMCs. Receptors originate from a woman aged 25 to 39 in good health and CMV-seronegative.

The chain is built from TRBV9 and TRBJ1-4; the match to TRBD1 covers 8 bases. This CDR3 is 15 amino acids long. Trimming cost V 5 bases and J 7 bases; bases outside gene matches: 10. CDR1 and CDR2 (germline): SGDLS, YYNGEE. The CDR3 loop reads CASSPGGGRVEKLFF. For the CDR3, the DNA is TGTGCCAGCAGTCCAGGGGGCGGACGGGTTGAAAAACTGTTTTTT.

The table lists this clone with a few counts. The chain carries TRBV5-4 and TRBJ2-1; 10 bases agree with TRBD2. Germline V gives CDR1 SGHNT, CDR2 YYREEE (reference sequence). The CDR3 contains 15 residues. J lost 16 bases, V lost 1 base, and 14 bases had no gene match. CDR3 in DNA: TGTGCCAGCAGCTTGAGGAGTAGCGGGAGGCCGCGCCCCTTCTTC. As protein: CASSLRSSGRPRPFF.

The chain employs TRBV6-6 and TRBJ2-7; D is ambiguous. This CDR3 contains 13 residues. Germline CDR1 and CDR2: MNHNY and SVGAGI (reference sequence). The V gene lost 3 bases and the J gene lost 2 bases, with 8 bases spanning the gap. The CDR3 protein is CASSYLQTYEQYF. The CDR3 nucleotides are TGTGCCAGCAGTTATTTGCAGACCTACGAGCAGTACTTC.

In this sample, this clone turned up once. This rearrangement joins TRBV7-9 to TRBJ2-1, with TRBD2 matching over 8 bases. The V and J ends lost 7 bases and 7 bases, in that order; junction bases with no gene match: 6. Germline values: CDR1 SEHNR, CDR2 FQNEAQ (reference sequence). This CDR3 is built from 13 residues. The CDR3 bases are TGTGCCAGCACCCTAATAGCGGGAAATGAGCAGTTCTTC. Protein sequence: CASTLIAGNEQFF. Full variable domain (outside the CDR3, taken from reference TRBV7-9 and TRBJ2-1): DTGVSQNPRHKITKRGQNVTFRCDPISEHNRLYWYRQTLGQGPEFLTYFQNEAQLEKSRLLSDRFSAERPKGSFSTLEIQRTEQGDSAMYLCASTLIAGNEQFFGPGTRLTVL.

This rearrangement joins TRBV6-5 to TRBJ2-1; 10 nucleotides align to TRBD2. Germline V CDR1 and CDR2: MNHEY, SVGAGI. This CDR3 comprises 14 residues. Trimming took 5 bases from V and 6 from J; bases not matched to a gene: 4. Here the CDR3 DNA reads TGTGCCAGCAGTAGCGGGAGGGCCGGCAATGAGCAGTTCTTC. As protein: CASSSGRAGNEQFF.

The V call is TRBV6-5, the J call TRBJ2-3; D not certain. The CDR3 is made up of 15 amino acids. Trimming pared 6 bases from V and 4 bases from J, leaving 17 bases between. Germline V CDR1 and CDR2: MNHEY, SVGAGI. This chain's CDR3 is CASRKTSALADTQYF. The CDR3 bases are TGTGCCAGCAGAAAGACATCGGCCCTGGCAGATACGCAGTATTTT.

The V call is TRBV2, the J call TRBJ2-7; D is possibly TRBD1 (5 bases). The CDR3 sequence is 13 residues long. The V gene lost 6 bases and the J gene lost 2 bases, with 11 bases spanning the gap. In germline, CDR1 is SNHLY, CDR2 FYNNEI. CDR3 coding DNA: TGTGCCAGCAGAGCAACAGGTACCTACGAGCAGTACTTC. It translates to CASRATGTYEQYF.

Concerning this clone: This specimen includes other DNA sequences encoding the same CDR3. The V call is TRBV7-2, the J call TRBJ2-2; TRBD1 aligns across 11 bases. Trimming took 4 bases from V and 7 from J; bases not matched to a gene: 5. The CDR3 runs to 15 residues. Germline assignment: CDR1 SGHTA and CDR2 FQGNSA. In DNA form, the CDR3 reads TGTGCCAGCAGCTCCAGGGGACAGGGGGTCGGGGAGCTGTTTTTT. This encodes CASSSRGQGVGELFF.

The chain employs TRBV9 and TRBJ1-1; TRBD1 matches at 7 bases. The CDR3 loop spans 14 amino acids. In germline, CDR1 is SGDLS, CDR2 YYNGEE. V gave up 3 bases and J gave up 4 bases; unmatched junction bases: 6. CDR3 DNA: TGTGCCAGCAGCGGCGTACAGGGGTTCACTGAAGCTTTCTTT. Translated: CASSGVQGFTEAFF.